Given below is one T cell receptor (beta chain) in context. The record originates from a study of control samples from healthy donors and cancer patients. V lost 4 bases, J lost 1 base, and 10 bases lay in between. This CDR3 has 14 residues. Germline lookup yields CDR1 SGHTA and CDR2 FQGTGA. Method: immunoSEQ multiplex PCR; TCRdb's copy keeps in-frame clones and lacks some. The sample holds 100,000 to 150,000 clones, nearly 90% seen once. The material sequenced was PBMCs. The origin of this receptor is a man aged 45 to 65 with head and neck cancer. The rearrangement uses TRBV7-3 and TRBJ1-1, with D possibly matching TRBD1 (5 bases). The CDR3 spells CASSSSRENTEAFF. The DNA for the CDR3 is TGTGCCAGCAGCTCGAGCAGGGAGAACACTGAAGCTTTCTTT.